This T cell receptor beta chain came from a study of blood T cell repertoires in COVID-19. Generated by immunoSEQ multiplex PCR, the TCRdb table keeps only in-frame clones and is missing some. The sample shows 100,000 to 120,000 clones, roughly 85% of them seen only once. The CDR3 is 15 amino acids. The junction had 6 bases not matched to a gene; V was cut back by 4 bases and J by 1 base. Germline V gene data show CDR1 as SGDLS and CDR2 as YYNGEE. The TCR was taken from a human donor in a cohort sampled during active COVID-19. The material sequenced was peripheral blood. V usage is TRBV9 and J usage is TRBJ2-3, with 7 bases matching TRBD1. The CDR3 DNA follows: TGTGCCAGCAGCACCACTGGACAGGGCACAGATACGCAGTATTTT. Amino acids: CASSTTGQGTDTQYF.